Below, 21 T cell receptor beta chains from the same sample are listed, as sequenced in a study of blood T cells in healthy people across ages. Using a J-beta primer mix together with a sample-barcoded 5' primer, a second PCR was run for roughly 6 to 12 cycles. TCRdb re-called the 5' RACE reads through MiXCR, storing one row per CDR3 protein. This sample has 550,000 to 700,000 distinct CDR3 sequences; approximately 25% occur once, and the top ten carry approximately 17%. The sample was blood. These receptors came from a woman in her 70s in good health.

This clonotype came up a few times. The rearrangement uses TRBV11-3 and TRBJ1-1, with D possibly TRBD1 on 6 matching bases. Germline lookup yields CDR1 SGHNT and CDR2 YENEEA. The germline V and J ends were trimmed by 8 bases and 2 bases, with 18 bases remaining between them. This CDR3 is 15 amino acids long. This CDR3 reads CASGLEGGANTEAFF. For the CDR3, the DNA is TGTGCCAGCGGACTCGAGGGGGGAGCTAACACTGAAGCTTTCTTT.

This chain connects TRBV20-1 to TRBJ2-3; 10 nucleotides line up with TRBD2. From germline, CDR1 is DFQATT and CDR2 SNEGSKA (reference sequence). The V and J ends lost 1 base and 9 bases, in that order; junction bases with no gene match: 19. This CDR3 spans 18 amino acids. This chain's CDR3 is CSARGRWGLASTRETQYF. Here the CDR3 DNA reads TGCAGTGCTAGAGGAAGGTGGGGACTAGCGTCAACCAGGGAGACGCAGTATTTT.

This chain links TRBV6-2 or TRBV6-3 with TRBJ2-5; perhaps TRBD1 as D (7 bases). CDR3 length equals 15 residues. Germline V gene sequence: CDR1 MNHEY, CDR2 SVGEGT. Trimming cost V 8 bases and J 11 bases, with 27 bases left between them. Here the CDR3 reads CASRGGGTANREQYF. CDR3 in DNA: TGTGCCAGCCGGGGAGGTGGGACAGCCAACCGGGAGCAGTACTTC.

The chain has TRBV12-3 or TRBV12-4 and TRBJ2-7; weak D call: TRBD2 (5 bases). The CDR3 is made up of 15 amino acids. V lost 6 bases to trimming and J lost 5 bases, with 20 bases between them. The CDR3 is CASSPEAGIVHEQYF. CDR3 nucleotide sequence: TGTGCCAGCAGCCCTGAGGCGGGCATCGTCCACGAGCAGTACTTC.

J is TRBJ2-4 and V is TRBV7-2; 9 nucleotides align to TRBD2. The germline V gene has CDR1 SGHTA and CDR2 FQGNSA. V was pared by 1 base and J by 3 bases, with 4 bases of the junction left unmatched. The CDR3 length is 16 residues. The DNA of the CDR3 is TGTGCCAGCAGCTTAGAAGCGGGGGGTCACAAAAACATTCAGTACTTC. It specifies CASSLEAGGHKNIQYF.

The chain links TRBV7-3 to TRBJ1-1, with a tentative D call TRBD1 (5 bases). V was trimmed by 5 bases and J by 1 base, leaving 11 bases between them. Germline values: CDR1 SGHTA, CDR2 FQGTGA. The CDR3 is 14 residues long. CDR3 region: CASSVSRANTEAFF. CDR3 DNA sequence: TGTGCCAGCAGCGTCTCCAGGGCGAACACTGAAGCTTTCTTT.

Concerning this clonotype: Just one base apart from a much larger clone, this may be a read error. The chain employs TRBV20-1 and TRBJ2-5, with unresolved D. The germline V gene encodes CDR1 DFQATT and CDR2 SNEGSKA (reference sequence). Trimming removed 5 bases at V and 2 bases at J, with 18 bases between. This CDR3 contains 15 residues. The CDR3 coding sequence is TGCAGTGCTCCCACCGGAAGGCGCGGACAAGAGACCCAGTACTTC. This translates into CSAPTGRRGQETQYF.

V is TRBV5-1 and J is TRBJ2-7; 9 nucleotides line up with TRBD1. CDR1 and CDR2 (germline): SGHRS, YFSETQ. V lost 4 bases to trimming and J lost 6 bases; unmatched junction nucleotides: 11. This CDR3 contains 15 residues. CDR3 nucleotide sequence: TGCGCCAGCAGCAGCACCGGACAGGGGTCGGGCGAGCAGTACTTC. This encodes CASSSTGQGSGEQYF.

Only a few counts were recorded for this clonotype. CDR3 sequence reads: CASSVEPSGVMETQYF. The CDR3 coding sequence is TGTGCCAGCAGCGTAGAGCCTAGCGGGGTTATGGAGACCCAGTACTTC. The V gene is TRBV9, the J gene TRBJ2-5, with TRBD2 matching 9 bases. Germline values: CDR1 SGDLS, CDR2 YYNGEE. This CDR3 region has 16 residues. V gave up 0 bases and J gave up 5 bases; unmatched junction bases: 8.

Concerning this clonotype: Compared with germline, one end of the junction differs, possibly owing to a read error. The J gene is TRBJ1-1, the V gene TRBV6-5; 7 nucleotides match TRBD1. Germline values: CDR1 MNHEY, CDR2 SVGAGI. This CDR3 comprises 13 residues. CDR3 sequence reads: CASSNRGFTESFF. The CDR3 DNA sequence: TGTGCCAGCAGCAACAGGGGATTCACTGAATCTTTCTTT.

This clonotype was counted between two and nine times. CDR3 nucleotide sequence: TGTGCCAGCAGTCCCTGGGCCCCCGGCACCGGGGAGCTGTTTTTT. It is translated as CASSPWAPGTGELFF. J is TRBJ2-2 and V is TRBV12-3 or TRBV12-4; D is undetermined. There are 15 residues in the CDR3. The V end was cut by 5 bases, the J end by 4 bases, with 14 bases between.

The gene calls are TRBV30 and TRBJ2-4; TRBD2 agrees at 12 bases. CDR1 is GTSNPN and CDR2 is SVGIG in the germline V gene (reference sequence). The CDR3 sequence is 11 residues long. The V segment lost 4 bases and the J segment 13 bases; nucleotides outside the gene matches: 2. CDR3 nucleotides: TGTGCCTGGAACCTAGCGGGGGGGCAGTACTTC. Translated: CAWNLAGGQYF.

The chain joins TRBV18 to TRBJ1-4, with D tentatively TRBD1 (5 bases). CDR1 is KGHSH, CDR2 LQKENI, per germline. The CDR3 sequence is 12 residues long. V was pared by 6 bases and J by 14 bases, with 16 bases between. The CDR3 loop reads CASSTYGDFLFF. Here the CDR3 DNA reads TGTGCCAGCTCGACTTACGGGGACTTTCTGTTTTTT.

In this sample, this clonotype turned up a few times. This rearrangement joins TRBV4-1 to TRBJ1-5, with 10 bases lining up with TRBD1. Looked up from germline, CDR1 is MGHRA and CDR2 is YSYEKL. CDR3 length: 16 residues. V shed 0 bases and J 7 bases; nucleotides not matched to a gene: 6. CDR3 sequence: CASSQDRDRGPQPQHF. In DNA, the CDR3 is TGCGCCAGCAGCCAAGATAGAGACAGGGGGCCCCAGCCCCAGCATTTT.

The J gene is TRBJ2-7, the V gene TRBV20-1; perhaps D is TRBD1 or TRBD2 (7 bases each). The germline V gene has CDR1 DFQATT and CDR2 SNEGSKA (reference sequence). V lost 5 bases, J lost 7 bases, and 15 bases lay in between. CDR3 length: 12 residues. The CDR3 DNA is TGCAGTGCTGGGAGGGGGCCGTGGGAGCAGTACTTC. This codes for CSAGRGPWEQYF.

Comments on this clonotype: A read error is possible here, since a much larger clone lies one base away. The V gene is TRBV29-1, the J gene TRBJ2-3; the D is unclear. This CDR3 is 12 amino acids long. Trimming removed 2 bases at V and 2 bases at J, with 5 bases between. Germline CDR1 SQVTM, CDR2 ANQGSEA. This chain's CDR3 is CSVEWDTDTQYF. The DNA of the CDR3 is TGCAGCGTTGAATGGGACACAGATACGCAGTATTTT.

This clonotype was seen a handful of times. This chain's CDR3 is CASSEERQGFETQYF. Written as DNA, the CDR3 is TGTGCCAGCAGTGAAGAGAGACAGGGATTTGAGACCCAGTACTTC. The chain combines TRBV6-1 with TRBJ2-5; 7 nucleotides agree with TRBD1. V shed 1 base and J 5 bases; nucleotides not matched to a gene: 7. Germline V gene lookup returns CDR1 MNHNS and CDR2 SASEGT. This CDR3 has 15 residues.

This clonotype was found a few times. Relative to the germline gene, one junction end is altered; a read error may explain this. The chain couples TRBV29-1 to TRBJ1-1; 11 nucleotides agree with TRBD1. This CDR3 contains 16 residues. Looked up from germline, CDR1 is SQVTM and CDR2 is ANQGSEA. CDR3 nucleotide sequence: TGTAGCGTCCAGAACCAGTCCGGGACAGGGGGCACTGAAGCTTTCTTT. Protein sequence: CSVQNQSGTGGTEAFF.

The chain recombines TRBV6-2 or TRBV6-3 with TRBJ1-4; D is ambiguous. The CDR3 spans 11 residues. V was cut by 6 bases and J by 11 bases, with 10 bases left in between. Germline loops: CDR1 MNHEY, CDR2 SVGEGT. CDR3 DNA: TGTGCCAGCAGATATCAAGGGAAACTGTTTTTT. It encodes CASRYQGKLFF.

The chain joins TRBV20-1 to TRBJ2-1; 11 bases map to TRBD2. Germline loops: CDR1 DFQATT, CDR2 SNEGSKA (reference sequence). Trimming took 6 bases from V and 6 from J; bases not matched to a gene: 10. The CDR3 loop spans 15 amino acids. Here the CDR3 reads CSAPYVAGGLNEQFF. Here the CDR3 DNA reads TGCAGTGCACCGTATGTAGCGGGGGGGCTCAATGAGCAGTTCTTC.

This clonotype appeared a single time. The chain carries TRBV3-1 and TRBJ1-1, with D maybe TRBD1 (6 bases). This CDR3 contains 14 residues. Looked up from germline, CDR1 is LGHDT and CDR2 is YNNKEL (reference sequence). The germline V and J ends were trimmed by 1 base and 4 bases, with 10 bases remaining between them. The CDR3 DNA reads as TGTGCCAGCAGCCAAGTAGGGGGGGCCACTGAAGCTTTCTTT. It codes for CASSQVGGATEAFF.